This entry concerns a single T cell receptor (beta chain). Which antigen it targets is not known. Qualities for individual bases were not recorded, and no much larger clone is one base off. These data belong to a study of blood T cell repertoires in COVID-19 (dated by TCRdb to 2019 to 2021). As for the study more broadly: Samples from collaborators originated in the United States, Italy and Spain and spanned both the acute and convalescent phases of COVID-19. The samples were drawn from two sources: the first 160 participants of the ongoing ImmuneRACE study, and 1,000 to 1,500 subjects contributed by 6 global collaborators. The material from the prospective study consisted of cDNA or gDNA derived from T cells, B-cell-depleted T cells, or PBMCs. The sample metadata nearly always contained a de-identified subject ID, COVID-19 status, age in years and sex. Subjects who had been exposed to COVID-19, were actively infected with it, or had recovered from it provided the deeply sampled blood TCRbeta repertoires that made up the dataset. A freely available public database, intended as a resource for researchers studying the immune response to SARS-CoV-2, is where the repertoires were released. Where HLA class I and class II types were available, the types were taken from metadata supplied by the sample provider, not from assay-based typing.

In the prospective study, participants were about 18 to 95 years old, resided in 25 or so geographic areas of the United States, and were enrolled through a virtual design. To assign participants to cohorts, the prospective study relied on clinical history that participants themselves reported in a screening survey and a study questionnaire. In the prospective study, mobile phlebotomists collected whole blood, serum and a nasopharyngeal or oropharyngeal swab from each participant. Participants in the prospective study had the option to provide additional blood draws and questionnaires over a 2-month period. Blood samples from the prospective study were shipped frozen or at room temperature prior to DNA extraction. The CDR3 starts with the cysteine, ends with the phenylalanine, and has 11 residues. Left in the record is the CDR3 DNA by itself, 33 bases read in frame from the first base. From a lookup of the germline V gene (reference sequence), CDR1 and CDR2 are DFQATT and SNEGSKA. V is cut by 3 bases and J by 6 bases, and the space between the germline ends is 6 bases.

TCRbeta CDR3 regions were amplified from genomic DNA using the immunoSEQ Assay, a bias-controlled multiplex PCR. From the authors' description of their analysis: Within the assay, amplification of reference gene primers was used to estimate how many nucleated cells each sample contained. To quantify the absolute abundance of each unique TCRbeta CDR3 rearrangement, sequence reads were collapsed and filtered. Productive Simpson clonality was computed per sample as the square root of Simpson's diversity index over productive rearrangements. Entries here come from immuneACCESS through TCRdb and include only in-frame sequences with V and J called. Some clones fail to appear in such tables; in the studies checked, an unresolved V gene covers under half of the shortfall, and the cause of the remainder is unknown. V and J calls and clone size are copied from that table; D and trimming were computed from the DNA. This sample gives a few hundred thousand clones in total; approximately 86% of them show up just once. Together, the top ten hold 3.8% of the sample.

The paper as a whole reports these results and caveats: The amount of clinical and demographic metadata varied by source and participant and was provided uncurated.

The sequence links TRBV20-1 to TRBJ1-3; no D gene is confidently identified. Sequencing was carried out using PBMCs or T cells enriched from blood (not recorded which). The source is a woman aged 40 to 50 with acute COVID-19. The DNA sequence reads TGCAGTGCTAGGCAGGAAAACACCATATATTTT. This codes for CSARQENTIYF.